This T cell receptor (beta chain) was identified during a study of human T cells and chemical hapten exposure (dated by TCRdb to the early 2020s). About the study as a whole: For sensitization, 2% DPC in acetone was applied to a 2 cm by 2 cm area of upper inner arm skin. Weekly therapeutic DPC doses were additionally applied to the scalp of patients throughout the roughly 26-week study period. Patch testing was performed on the upper back with Finn chambers containing 0.01% DPC, and the patch tests were scored after 6 days according to International Contact Dermatitis Research Group standards. Alopecia areata with under or over 50% scalp involvement, alopecia totalis and alopecia universalis were represented in the patient cohort, which was mostly female. The libraries were sequenced as a pool, and the TCR yield per sample differed mostly because of small variations in library volumes within the pool. The study tracked peripheral blood TCR repertoire changes in vivo during primary and secondary sensitization to the hapten diphenylcyclopropenone (DPC) in alopecia patients. Blood was sampled from patients pre-sensitization (week 0) and at 2, 6 and about 24 weeks after DPC sensitization. About 29 alopecia patients gave blood for TCR sequencing at one to four time points (pre-sensitization, 2, 6 and 24 weeks). The paper's findings and limits, for the study overall: Because all patients had alopecia, a presumed autoimmune disease, the immune response of the patients might differ from that of healthy individuals. No change with DPC sensitization was found in the number of TCRs above 1 in 1000 frequency, and no evidence of global repertoire structure alterations was found. Patch test score correlated positively with the number of PT1 expanded TCRs, reaching significance at thresholds 8, 16 and 32 but not at 4. After repeated subsampling, changes were observed in the strength of the expansion versus patch-test correlation and in the threshold at which the correlation became significant. Expanded TCRs formed significantly more large CDR3 similarity clusters than pre-sensitization or healthy control sets, consistent with antigen-driven responses.

Library preparation was by RACE. For sequencing, a NextSeq 500 was employed. During library preparation, unique molecular identifiers were attached to individual cDNA molecules so that TCRs could be counted in a quantitative, reproducible way. Both TCR alpha and TCR beta chains were sequenced from each blood RNA sample. As for the authors' bioinformatics: A median of approximately 96,000 TCRs per sample was observed, with a range of about 23,224 to 690,600. V, J and CDR3 annotation of the TCR reads was performed with the Decombinator software suite. Every sample was subsampled to the same number of TCRs (28,000) for the PS versus PT1 abundance plots. Expanded TCRs were defined as absent before sensitization and observed at least eight times at the 2-week time point. TCRdb redid the processing of the public reads, applying fastp at Q25 and MiXCR, and retained in-frame beta chains. Rows are combined by CDR3 protein, so each entry shows the most common genes and DNA. It is TCRdb's table, rather than the study itself, that gives the V and J calls and clone size. The sample yields 150,000 to 200,000 distinct CDR3 sequences; roughly 15% were counted once. The top ten clones comprise 1.7% of the sample.

The time point label for this specimen denotes: patch test 1, 2 weeks after DPC sensitization. The treatment or condition label corresponds to: therapeutic diphenylcyclopropenone sensitization with weekly scalp DPC. Blood at each patch-test visit was drawn before the patch test was applied. Patients were eligible if aged 18 to 70, diagnosed with alopecia and judged suitable for DPC therapy, and pregnant patients were excluded. Unfractionated whole blood was collected in Tempus Blood RNA tubes, and total RNA was extracted from that blood. Spanning cysteine to phenylalanine, the CDR3 consists of 12 amino acids. CDR3 DNA only is kept here, 36 bases in frame from base 1. CDR1 LGHNA and CDR2 YNFKEQ are derived from the germline V gene. V loses 1 base of germline sequence and J loses 6 bases, and the interval between the two ends is 7 bases. To note about this clonotype: Its binding antigen is unknown. There are no base qualities to consult, and no much larger clone falls within one base.

The clonotype was recovered from a woman aged 25 to 39 with alopecia areata. Some clones in this sample may be carry-over from other donors' samples. This sequence uses TRBV4-2 and TRBJ2-7; the D gene lacks a confident call. Here the sequenced sample was whole blood, taken in connection with sensitization to the hapten diphenylcyclopropenone (DPC). CDR3 loop: CASSQGGSEQYF. Read as DNA, the sequence is TGTGCCAGCAGCCAAGGGGGTAGCGAGCAGTACTTC.